This T cell receptor (beta chain) derives from a study of early stage breast cancer tumors. About the study: About 70% of the 16 invasive tumors were ER+, PR+ and HER2-. Study findings and constraints: Chain pairing and CD4, CD8 or FOXP3 expression were not captured.

There are 15 residues in the CDR3. V lost 7 bases and J 3 bases, leaving 19 bases between the germline ends. The germline CDR1 and CDR2 sequences are MNHEY and SMNVEV (reference sequence). Normal breast often needed roughly 90-320 mg of tissue for enough DNA. Generated by immunoSEQ multiplex PCR, the TCRdb table keeps only in-frame clones and is missing some. This table holds around 14,000 clones, approximately 84% found once. To note about this clone: Its specificity is unknown.

The chain recombines TRBV27 with TRBJ2-7; the D gene is possibly TRBD2 (5 bases). Sequenced material: normal breast tissue next to the tumor. The receptor comes from a person in their thirties with breast cancer. As DNA, the CDR3 is TGTGCCAGCACCCAGCGGTCGGCAGGAATCTACGAGCAGTACTTC. Amino acids: CASTQRSAGIYEQYF.